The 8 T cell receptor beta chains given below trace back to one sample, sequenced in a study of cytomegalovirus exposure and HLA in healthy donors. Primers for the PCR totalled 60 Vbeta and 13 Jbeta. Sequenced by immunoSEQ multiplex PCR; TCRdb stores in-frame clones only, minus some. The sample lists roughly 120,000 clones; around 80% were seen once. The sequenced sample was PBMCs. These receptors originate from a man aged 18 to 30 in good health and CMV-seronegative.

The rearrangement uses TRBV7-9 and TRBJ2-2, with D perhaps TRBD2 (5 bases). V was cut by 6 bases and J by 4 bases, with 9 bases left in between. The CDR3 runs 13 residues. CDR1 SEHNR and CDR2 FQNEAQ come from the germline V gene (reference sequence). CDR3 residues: CASSRRFTGELFF. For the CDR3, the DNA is TGTGCCAGCAGTCGGAGGTTCACCGGGGAGCTGTTTTTT.

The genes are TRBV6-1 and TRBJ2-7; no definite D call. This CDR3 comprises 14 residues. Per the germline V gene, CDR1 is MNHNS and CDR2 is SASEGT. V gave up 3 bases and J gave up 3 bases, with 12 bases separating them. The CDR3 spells CASSEGPASYEQYF. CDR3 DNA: TGTGCCAGCAGTGAGGGCCCGGCGAGCTACGAGCAGTACTTC.

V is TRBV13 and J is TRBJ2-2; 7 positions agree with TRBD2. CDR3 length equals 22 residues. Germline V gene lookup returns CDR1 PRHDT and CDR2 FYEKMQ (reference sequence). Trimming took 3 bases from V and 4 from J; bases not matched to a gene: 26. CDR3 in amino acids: CASSFSQIGGAGVTPFTGELFF. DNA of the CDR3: TGTGCCAGCAGCTTTAGTCAAATCGGTGGGGCGGGAGTTACCCCTTTCACCGGGGAGCTGTTTTTT. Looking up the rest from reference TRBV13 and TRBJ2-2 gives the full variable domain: AAGVIQSPRHLIKEKRETATLKCYPIPRHDTVYWYQQGPGQDPQFLISFYEKMQSDKGSIPDRFSAQQFSDYHSELNMSSLELGDSALYFCASSFSQIGGAGVTPFTGELFFGEGSRLTVL.

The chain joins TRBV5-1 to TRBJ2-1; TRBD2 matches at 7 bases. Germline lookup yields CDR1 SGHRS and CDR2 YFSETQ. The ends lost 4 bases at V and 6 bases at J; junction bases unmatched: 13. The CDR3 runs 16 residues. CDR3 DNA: TGCGCCAGCAGCCGGGGGGACGCACGAAAGAGCAATGAGCAGTTCTTC. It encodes CASSRGDARKSNEQFF.

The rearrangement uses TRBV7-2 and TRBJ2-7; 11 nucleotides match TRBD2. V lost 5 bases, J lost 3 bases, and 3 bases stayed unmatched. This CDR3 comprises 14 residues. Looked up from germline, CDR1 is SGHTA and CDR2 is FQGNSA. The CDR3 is CASSPGLAVYEQYV. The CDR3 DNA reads TGTGCCAGCAGCCCGGGACTAGCGGTCTACGAGCAGTACGTC.

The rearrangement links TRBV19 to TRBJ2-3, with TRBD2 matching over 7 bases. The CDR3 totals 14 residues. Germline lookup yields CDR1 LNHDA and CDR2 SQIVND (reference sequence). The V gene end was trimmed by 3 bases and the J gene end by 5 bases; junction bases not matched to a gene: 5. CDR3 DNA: TGTGCCAGTAGTATTGTGGGCGGGAGAGATACGCAGTATTTT. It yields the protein CASSIVGGRDTQYF.

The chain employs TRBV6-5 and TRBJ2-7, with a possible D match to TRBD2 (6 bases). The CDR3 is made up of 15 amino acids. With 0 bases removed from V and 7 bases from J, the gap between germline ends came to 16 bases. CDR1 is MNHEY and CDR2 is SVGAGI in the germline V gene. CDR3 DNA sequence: TGTGCCAGCAGTTACTCCCCGGGCCAGGCGGGAGAGCAGTACTTC. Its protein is CASSYSPGQAGEQYF.

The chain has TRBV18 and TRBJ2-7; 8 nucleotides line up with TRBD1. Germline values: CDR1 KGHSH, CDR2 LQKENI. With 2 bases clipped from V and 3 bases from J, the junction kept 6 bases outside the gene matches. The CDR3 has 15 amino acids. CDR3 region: CASSPDRGGYYEQYV. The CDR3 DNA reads TGTGCCAGCTCACCAGACAGGGGTGGATACTACGAGCAGTACGTC.